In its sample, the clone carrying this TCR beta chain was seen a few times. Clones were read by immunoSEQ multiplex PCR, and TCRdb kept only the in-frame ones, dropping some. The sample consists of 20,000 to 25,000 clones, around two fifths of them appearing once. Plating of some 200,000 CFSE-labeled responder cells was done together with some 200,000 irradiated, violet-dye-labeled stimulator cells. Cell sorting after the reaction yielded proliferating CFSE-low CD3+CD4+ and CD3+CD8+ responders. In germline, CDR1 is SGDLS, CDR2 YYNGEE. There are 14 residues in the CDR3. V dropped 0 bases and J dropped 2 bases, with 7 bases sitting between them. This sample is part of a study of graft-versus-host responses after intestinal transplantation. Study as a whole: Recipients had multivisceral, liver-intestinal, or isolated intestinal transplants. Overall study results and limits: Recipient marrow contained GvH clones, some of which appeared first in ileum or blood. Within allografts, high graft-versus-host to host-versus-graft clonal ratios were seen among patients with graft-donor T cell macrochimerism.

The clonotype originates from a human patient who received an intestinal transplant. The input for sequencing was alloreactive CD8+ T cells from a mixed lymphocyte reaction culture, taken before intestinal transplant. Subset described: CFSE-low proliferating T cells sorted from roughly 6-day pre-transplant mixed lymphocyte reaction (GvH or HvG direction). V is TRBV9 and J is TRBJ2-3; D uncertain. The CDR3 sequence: CASSVAVYTDTQYF. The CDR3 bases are TGTGCCAGCAGCGTAGCGGTCTACACAGATACGCAGTATTTT.